A selection of T cell receptor beta chains follows, all from one sample in a study of monozygotic twins with inflammatory bowel disease. Each CDR3 protein gets one entry in TCRdb, which reprocessed the 5' RACE reads and gives no DNA. The sample's table shows around 220,000 distinct CDR3 sequences. The sequencing input was blood. These receptors were collected from a human donor with ulcerative colitis or Crohn's disease, or a healthy co-twin of an affected twin (not recorded which). Each CDR3 is given with its conserved first and last residue.

CASSASSNQPQHF TRBJ1-5 TRBV7-9
CASSSAGNGYEQYF TRBJ2-7 TRBV27
CASSQGGLLRPDTQYF TRBJ2-3 TRBV3-1
CASSQDKGLAGGRYNEQFF TRBJ2-1 TRBV4-2
CASSTTDSRTSYEQYF TRBJ2-7 TRBV12-3/TRBV12-4
CASSPTGQGAHEQYF TRBJ2-7 TRBV7-9
CASSQGQGTYNEQFF TRBJ2-1 TRBV3-1
CASSLIGGSDTDTQYF TRBJ2-3 TRBV5-1
CASSPLGGPGSYEQYF TRBJ2-7 TRBV6-1
CSAREESSYNSPLHF TRBJ1-6 TRBV20-1
CPSSDPLHYGYTF TRBJ1-2 TRBV23-1
CASSLEGGSYGYTF TRBJ1-2 TRBV5-1
CASSRQGPSYEQYF TRBJ2-7 TRBV5-5
CASSINQGVHTIYF TRBJ1-3 TRBV28
CASSFYSLETQYF TRBJ2-5 TRBV14
CASSPPNSGQGGTGELFF TRBJ2-2 TRBV18
CASSLSGGANTGELFF TRBJ2-2 TRBV7-9
CASSLALYGADEQYF TRBJ2-7 TRBV5-1
CASSLFPAGGSRVTEAFF TRBJ1-1 TRBV11-2
CASSGTSGSAAAEQYF TRBJ2-7 TRBV18
CAWSRNTEAFF TRBJ1-1 TRBV30
CASSFRGGKAFF TRBJ1-1 TRBV27
CASSLGQLAKNIQYF TRBJ2-4 TRBV5-1
CASSKGQKAGTDTQYF TRBJ2-3 TRBV21-1
CATDDVGALSGNTIYF TRBJ1-3 TRBV12-3/TRBV12-4
CASSNRGYEQYF TRBJ2-7 TRBV7-9
CAWSEYTGNYEQYF TRBJ2-7 TRBV30
CASRPAGQGPDTQYF TRBJ2-3 TRBV27
CSAPLAGVSDTQYF TRBJ2-3 TRBV20-1
CSARTGYYNVQFF TRBJ2-1 TRBV20-1
CSARDAGGAQETQYF TRBJ2-5 TRBV20-1
CASSLDQEQYF TRBJ2-7 TRBV7-9
CASSDSGGAYEQYF TRBJ2-7 TRBV25-1
CASSYSTENTGELFF TRBJ2-2 TRBV6-2/TRBV6-3
CSAPRRVPGSSYEQYF TRBJ2-7 TRBV20-1
CASSFSGMREETQYF TRBJ2-5 TRBV12-3/TRBV12-4
CSVEEGGLGETQYF TRBJ2-5 TRBV29-1
CASSVGRGSGIETQYF TRBJ2-5 TRBV9
CSGGQGSNEQFF TRBJ2-1 TRBV29-1
CASSQVGLSGYGYTF TRBJ1-2 TRBV4-1
CASDGGGAYNEQFF TRBJ2-1 TRBV7-2
CASSLGLDRGNEKLFF TRBJ1-4 TRBV7-2
CSARGAPYEQYF TRBJ2-7 TRBV20-1
CASSVPGDYGYTF TRBJ1-2 TRBV25-1
CASSEFGQLGYTF TRBJ1-2 TRBV2
CASRPTGGSYEQYF TRBJ2-7 TRBV28
CASSSHPAKNIQYF TRBJ2-4 TRBV6-2/TRBV6-3
CASSPGQPDTQYF TRBJ2-3 TRBV18
CSVAGGNTGELFF TRBJ2-2 TRBV29-1
CASSQTDSRMNTEAFF TRBJ1-1 TRBV4-1
CASSRDRFYEQYF TRBJ2-7 TRBV4-1
CASSTGGSGTGELFF TRBJ2-2 TRBV19
CASRQTGAYEQFF TRBJ2-1 TRBV6-6
CAISAPRTEAFF TRBJ1-1 TRBV10-3